The T cell receptor beta chain under discussion was sequenced for a study of STAT5B mutations in CD4+ large granular lymphocyte leukemia (dated by TCRdb to 2022 to 2024). Background on the whole study: Among healthy controls, the CDR3 'QG' motif was associated with a particular HLA allele. TCRbeta repertoires of CD4+ T-cell large granular lymphocyte leukemia patients were compared with those of healthy blood donors. The purity of purified fractions was confirmed by flow cytometry on FACSCanto II or FACSVerse to exceed 95% among lymphocytes.

The healthy controls were 35 or so blood donors, and the buffy coats of these donors were supplied by the Finnish Red Cross blood service. All TCR-sequenced material derived from peripheral blood: patient blood samples and healthy donor buffy coats. Ficoll-Hypaque gradient centrifugation was used to isolate peripheral blood mononuclear cells. CD4+ cells were purified magnetically from the buffy coats of healthy controls. The Gentra Puregene Cell and Tissue kit was used to extract genomic DNA, and a Qubit 2.0 fluorometer was used to measure the amount of genomic DNA. This clone was recorded only once. Its binding antigen is unknown. Nothing much larger sits one base from this clone, and base qualities are not available. Summary of the overall study and its limitations: Main leukemic clonotypes were private to each patient, although around 24% of the main leukemic clonotypes were found at low frequency in the non-leukemic repertoires of other patients. Compared with healthy CD4+ repertoires, CD4-sorted patient repertoires appeared more clonal, and this difference remained even after the putative leukemic clones were removed. The data were not HLA-matched, and the relatively small sample size could explain the higher clonality seen in CD4+ compared with CD8+ T-LGLL. Enrichment of TRBV06-family usage was observed among the top patient clones (8/27) relative to healthy controls (2/35).

CDR1 and CDR2 (SGHNT, YYREEE) derive from the germline V gene (reference sequence). From its cysteine to its phenylalanine, the CDR3 spans 15 amino acids. This entry keeps only the CDR3 DNA: 45 bases, framed from base 1. V is cut back by 0 bases and J by 6 bases, with 4 bases in the junction unmatched. The immunoSEQ assay at survey resolution was applied to genomic DNA for sequencing of TCRbeta rearrangements. Regarding the original processing steps: In the TCR sequencing data, the smallest productive clonotype frequency that could be detected was 2.59 x 10-5. Only productive TCRbeta rearrangements, defined as complete and in-frame sequences, were included in the analyses. Sample clonality was computed as Simpson clonality in the immunoSEQ Analyzer version 3.0. Clones were binned by frequency as very rare, small, medium, large (1-20%) or hyperexpanded (>20%). Generation probabilities were estimated with OLGA 1.2.3, V-gene circos plots were generated with VDJtools, specificities were searched for in VDJdb, and CDR3 motifs were identified with GLIPH. TCRdb took this table from immuneACCESS and kept in-frame rearrangements with V and J called. Such tables lack part of the clones; where checked against another copy, unresolved V genes explain under half of the gap, and the rest is unexplained. The V and J calls and clone size come from that table; D and trimming were worked out from the DNA. This sample gives tens of thousands of clones in total; over 65% of them show up just once. The ten largest account for around 30% of the sample.

The rearranged segments are TRBV5-4 and TRBJ2-1, and 9 bases in between align with TRBD2. The sample taken for sequencing was CD4+ T cells from blood buffy coats. This sequence was found in a human donor in good health. The nucleotide sequence is given as TGTGCCAGCAGCTTGGGGGCTAGCGGGGCCAATGAGCAGTTCTTC. Its translation reads: CASSLGASGANEQFF.